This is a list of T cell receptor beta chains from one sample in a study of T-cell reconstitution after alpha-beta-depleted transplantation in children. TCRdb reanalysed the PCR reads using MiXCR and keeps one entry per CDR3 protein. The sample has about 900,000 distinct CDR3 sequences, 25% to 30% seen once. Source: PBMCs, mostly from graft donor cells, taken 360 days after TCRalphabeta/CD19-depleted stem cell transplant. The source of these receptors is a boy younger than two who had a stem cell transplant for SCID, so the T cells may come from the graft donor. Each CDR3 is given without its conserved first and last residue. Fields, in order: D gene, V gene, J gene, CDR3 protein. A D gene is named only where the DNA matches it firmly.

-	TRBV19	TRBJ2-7	ASSLDWGSSYEQY
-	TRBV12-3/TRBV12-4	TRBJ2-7	ASRVDWGDEQY
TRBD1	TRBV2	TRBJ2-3	ASTFRGLADTQY
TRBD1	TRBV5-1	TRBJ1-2	ASSLDTGEPRGYT
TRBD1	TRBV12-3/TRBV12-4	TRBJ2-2	ASSFGQASTGELF
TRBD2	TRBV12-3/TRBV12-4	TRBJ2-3	ASSLGGGSGLDTQY
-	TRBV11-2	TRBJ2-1	ASSPQGILIDEQF
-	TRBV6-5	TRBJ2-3	ASSYYREDTQY
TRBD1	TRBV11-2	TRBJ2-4	ASSLVRPGTGATLAKNIQY
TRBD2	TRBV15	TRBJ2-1	ATSRDSGGKDNEQF
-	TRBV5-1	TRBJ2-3	ASSLAAGSTQY
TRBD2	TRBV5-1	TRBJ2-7	ASSLAGGGGREQY
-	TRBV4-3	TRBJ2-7	ASSQDLIGSYEQY
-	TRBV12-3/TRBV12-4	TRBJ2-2	ASTRTGQMNTGELF
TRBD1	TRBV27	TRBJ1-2	ASSPHSGTGNYGYT
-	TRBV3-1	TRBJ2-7	ASSSGLWVYEQY
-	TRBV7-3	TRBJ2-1	ASSPFSGDYNEQF
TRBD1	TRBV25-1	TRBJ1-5	ASSEFGQGQPQH
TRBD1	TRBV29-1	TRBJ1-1	SVEGTGENTEAF
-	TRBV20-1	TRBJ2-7	SASDTGTYNYEQY
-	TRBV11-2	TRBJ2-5	ASSLSSVSQQETQY
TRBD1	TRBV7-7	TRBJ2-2	ASSLRAPGQGKTGELF
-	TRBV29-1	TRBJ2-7	SVEAGNTPFWEQY
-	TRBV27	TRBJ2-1	ASSLSVSGIFDEQF
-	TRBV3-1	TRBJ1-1	ASSPSWGPGPEAF
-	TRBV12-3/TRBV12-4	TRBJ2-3	ASSLAHTSTSTDTQY
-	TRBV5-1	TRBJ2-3	ASSTYSAASTDTQY
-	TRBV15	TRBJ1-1	ATSLGANTEAF
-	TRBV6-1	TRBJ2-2	ASSRNPGELF
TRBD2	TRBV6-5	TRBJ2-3	ASSYSTWTSGSRTDTQY
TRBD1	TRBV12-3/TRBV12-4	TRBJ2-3	ASSPQDRGVTDTQY
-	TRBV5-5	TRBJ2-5	ASSLVGMFGETQY